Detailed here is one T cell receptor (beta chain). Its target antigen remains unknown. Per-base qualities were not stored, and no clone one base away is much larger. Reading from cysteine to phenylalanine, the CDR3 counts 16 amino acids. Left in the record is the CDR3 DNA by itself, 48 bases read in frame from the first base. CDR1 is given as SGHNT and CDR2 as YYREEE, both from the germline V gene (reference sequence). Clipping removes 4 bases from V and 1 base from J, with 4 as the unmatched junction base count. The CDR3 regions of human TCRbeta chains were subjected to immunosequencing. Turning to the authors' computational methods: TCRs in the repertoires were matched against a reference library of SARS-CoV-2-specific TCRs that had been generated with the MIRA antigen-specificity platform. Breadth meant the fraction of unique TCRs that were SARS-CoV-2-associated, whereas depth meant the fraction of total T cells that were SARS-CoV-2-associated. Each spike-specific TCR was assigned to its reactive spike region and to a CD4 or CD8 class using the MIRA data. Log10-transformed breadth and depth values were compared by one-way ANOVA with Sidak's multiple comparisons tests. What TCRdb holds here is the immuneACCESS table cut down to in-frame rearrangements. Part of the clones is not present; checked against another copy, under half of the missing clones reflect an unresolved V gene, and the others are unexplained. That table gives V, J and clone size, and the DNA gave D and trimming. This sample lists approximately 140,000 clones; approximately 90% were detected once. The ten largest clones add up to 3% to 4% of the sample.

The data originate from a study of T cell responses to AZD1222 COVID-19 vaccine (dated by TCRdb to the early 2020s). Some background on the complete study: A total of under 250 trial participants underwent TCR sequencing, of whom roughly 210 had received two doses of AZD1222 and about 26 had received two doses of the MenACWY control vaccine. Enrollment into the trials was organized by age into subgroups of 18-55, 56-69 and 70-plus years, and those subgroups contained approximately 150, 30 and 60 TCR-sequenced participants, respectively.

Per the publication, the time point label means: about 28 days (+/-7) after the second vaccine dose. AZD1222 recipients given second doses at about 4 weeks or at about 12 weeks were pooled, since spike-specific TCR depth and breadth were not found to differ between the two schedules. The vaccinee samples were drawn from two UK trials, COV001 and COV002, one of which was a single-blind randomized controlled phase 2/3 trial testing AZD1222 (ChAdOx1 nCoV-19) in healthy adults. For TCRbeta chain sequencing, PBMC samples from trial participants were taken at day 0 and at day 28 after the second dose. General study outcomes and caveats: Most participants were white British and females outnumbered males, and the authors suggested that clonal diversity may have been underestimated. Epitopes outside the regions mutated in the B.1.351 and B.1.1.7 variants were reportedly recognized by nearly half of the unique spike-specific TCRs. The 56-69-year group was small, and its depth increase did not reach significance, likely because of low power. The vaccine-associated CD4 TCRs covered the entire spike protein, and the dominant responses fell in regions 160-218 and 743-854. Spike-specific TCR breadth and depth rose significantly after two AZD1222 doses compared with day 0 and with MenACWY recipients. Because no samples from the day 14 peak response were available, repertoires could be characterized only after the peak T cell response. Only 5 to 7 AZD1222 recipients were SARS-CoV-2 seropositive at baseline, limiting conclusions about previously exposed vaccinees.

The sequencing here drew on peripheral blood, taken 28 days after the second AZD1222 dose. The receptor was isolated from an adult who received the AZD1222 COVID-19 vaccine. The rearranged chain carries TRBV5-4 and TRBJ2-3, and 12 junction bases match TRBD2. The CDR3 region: CASSPGTSGRTDTQYF. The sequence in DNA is TGTGCCAGCAGCCCGGGGACTAGCGGGCGCACAGATACGCAGTATTTT.